This passage covers 9 T cell receptor beta chains from one sample sequenced in a study of T-cell reconstitution after alpha-beta-depleted transplantation in children. The TCRbeta library was prepared with unique molecular identifiers. One entry per CDR3 protein results from TCRdb running MiXCR on the PCR reads. The data show about 400,000 distinct CDR3 sequences, roughly 17% seen once. The sample in question was PBMCs, mostly from graft donor cells, obtained 360 days after TCRalphabeta/CD19-depleted stem cell transplant. The source is a boy under three years old who had a stem cell transplant for Wiskott-Aldrich syndrome, so the T cells may come from the graft donor.

The rearrangement links TRBV7-2 to TRBJ2-3, with TRBD2 matching over 7 bases. The CDR3 runs 17 residues. J lost 3 bases, V lost 1 base, and 10 bases had no gene match. Per the germline V gene, CDR1 is SGHTA and CDR2 is FQGNSA. CDR3: CASSLVPGGPGTDTQYF. The DNA for the CDR3 is TGTGCCAGCAGCTTAGTCCCGGGAGGCCCGGGGACAGATACGCAGTATTTT.

This clonotype has at least ten counts. V and J are TRBV18 and TRBJ2-1; tentatively, D is TRBD1 (6 bases). V lost 2 bases and J lost 9, with 8 bases in between. CDR1 and CDR2 from the germline V gene are KGHSH and LQKENI. The CDR3 sequence is 12 residues long. CDR3 residues: CASSPRGIEQFF. In nucleotides, the CDR3 is TGTGCCAGCTCACCAAGGGGGATTGAGCAGTTCTTC.

The rearrangement uses TRBV27 and TRBJ2-5, with D hard to call. Trimming took off 5 bases at V and 3 bases at J, with 10 bases between the two ends. The CDR3 covers 13 residues. Germline-derived CDR1 and CDR2 are MNHEY and SMNVEV (reference sequence). The CDR3 region has the DNA TGTGCCAGCAGTCCCCGCAGTAAAGAGACCCAGTACTTC. Translation gives CASSPRSKETQYF.

The J gene is TRBJ2-6, the V gene TRBV7-9; D is undetermined. Germline CDR1 SEHNR, CDR2 FQNEAQ (reference sequence). Deletions cut 4 bases from V and 3 bases from J, with 4 bases between. CDR3 length: 13 residues. CDR3 residues: CASSSFGANVLTF. CDR3 sequence (DNA): TGTGCCAGCAGCTCGTTTGGGGCCAACGTCCTGACTTTC.

This clonotype has ten or more counts. The rearrangement uses TRBV24-1 and TRBJ2-7; 8 bases line up with TRBD1. The V gene end was trimmed by 5 bases and the J gene end by 5 bases; junction bases not matched to a gene: 4. Germline V gives CDR1 KGHDR, CDR2 SFDVKD. This CDR3 has 13 residues. The CDR3 sequence is CATSGQGADEQYF. DNA for the CDR3: TGTGCCACCAGTGGCCAGGGGGCGGACGAGCAGTACTTC.

The V and J genes are TRBV29-1 and TRBJ2-7; D not certain. V gave up 7 bases and J gave up 6 bases, with 19 bases separating them. Germline lookup yields CDR1 SQVTM and CDR2 ANQGSEA. CDR3 length: 13 residues. CDR3 protein: CSAQRDFSSEQYF. The CDR3 DNA sequence: TGCAGCGCGCAACGAGATTTTAGTTCCGAGCAGTACTTC.

The chain employs TRBV25-1 and TRBJ2-1; either TRBD1 or TRBD2 may fit D (5 bases each). This CDR3 is 17 amino acids long. Trimming removed 3 bases at V and 2 bases at J, with 17 bases between. Germline V CDR1 and CDR2: MGHDK, SYGVNS. The CDR3 loop is CASSDALPGTAYNEQFF. The CDR3 DNA reads TGTGCCAGCAGTGACGCCCTTCCCGGGACGGCCTACAATGAGCAGTTCTTC.

This clonotype was picked up a small number of times. The gene calls are TRBV7-9 and TRBJ2-5; D not certain. V lost 5 bases, J lost 5 bases, and 15 bases lay in between. Looked up from germline, CDR1 is SEHNR and CDR2 is FQNEAQ (reference sequence). This CDR3 region has 14 residues. CDR3 protein: CASSPEDGWETQYF. The CDR3 region has the DNA TGTGCCAGCAGCCCTGAGGACGGCTGGGAGACCCAGTACTTC.

V usage is TRBV4-1 and J usage is TRBJ2-3; D gene ambiguous. The V gene lost 4 bases and the J gene lost 0 bases, with 14 bases spanning the gap. CDR3 size: 16 residues. The V gene's germline CDR1 is MGHRA and CDR2 YSYEKL. The DNA for the CDR3 is TGCGCCAGCAGCCTGTTACTCGCTACTAGCACAGATACGCAGTATTTT. Amino acids: CASSLLLATSTDTQYF.